Listed below are T cell receptor beta chains from one sample, sequenced in a study of blood T cell repertoires in COVID-19. The method was immunoSEQ multiplex PCR; TCRdb's version includes in-frame clones alone and lacks a portion of them. The sample records 210,000 or so clones, about 85% being singletons. Sequenced sample: peripheral blood. These receptors originate from a woman aged 18 to 35 who had recovered from COVID-19. The CDR3 runs from the conserved cysteine through the conserved F or W. A D gene is named only where the DNA matches it firmly. Rows give clone size only sometimes, using once, few, many, or a class for an expanded clone.

DNA,CDR3,size,D,J,V
TGTGCCAGCAGCCCCTCTGAGTGGAACACTGAAGCTTTCTTT,CASSPSEWNTEAFF,-,-,TRBJ1-1,TRBV11-2
TGTGCCAGCAGTTGGGCGGGAGCCTCTGGGGCCAACGTCCTGACTTTC,CASSWAGASGANVLTF,-,TRBD2,TRBJ2-6,TRBV6-2/TRBV6-3
TGTGCCAGCAGCCGACAGGAATACTACGAGCAGTACTTC,CASSRQEYYEQYF,-,-,TRBJ2-7,TRBV11-2
TGTGCCAGCTCACCAGAGAGGACAGGGGACAATGAGCAGTTCTTC,CASSPERTGDNEQFF,-,TRBD1,TRBJ2-1,TRBV18
TGTGCCAGCAGCCAACTAGCGGGCCCCGAGCAGTACTTC,CASSQLAGPEQYF,-,TRBD2,TRBJ2-7,TRBV14
TGTGCCAGCAGCAAGAGGACCCTAGCGGGAGACCACAATGAGCAGTTCTTC,CASSKRTLAGDHNEQFF,-,TRBD2,TRBJ2-1,TRBV3-1/TRBV3-2
TGTGCCAGCAGCCAAGAGGGGACTAGCGGAACCTACGAGCAGTACTTC,CASSQEGTSGTYEQYF,few,TRBD2,TRBJ2-7,TRBV4-2
TGTGCCAGCAGCCATCTACAGTCTTTTTTCGATCAGCCCCAGCATTTT,CASSHLQSFFDQPQHF,few,-,TRBJ1-5,TRBV14
TGTGCCAGCAGTGAATCGCGGGTCGGAGGTGGAGGAAACACCATATATTTT,CASSESRVGGGGNTIYF,-,-,TRBJ1-3,TRBV25-1
TGTGCCAGCAGCTTGGGTGTAGGGGCGCTATCCTACGAGCAGTACTTC,CASSLGVGALSYEQYF,once,-,TRBJ2-7,TRBV5-8
TGCGCCAGCGGCCAGGGAGGCTACACCTTC,CASGQGGYTF,-,-,TRBJ1-2,TRBV5-1
TGTGCCTGGAGCGAGATGACAGGCACTGAAGCTTTCTTT,CAWSEMTGTEAFF,once,-,TRBJ1-1,TRBV30
TGTGCCAGCAGCTTATACGGGGTCGGCCATGAGCAGTTCTTC,CASSLYGVGHEQFF,-,-,TRBJ2-1,TRBV7-2
TGTGCCAGCAGCTTGATCGGGGTCGACCAAGAGACCCAGTACTTC,CASSLIGVDQETQYF,once,-,TRBJ2-5,TRBV5-4
TGTGCCACCAGCAGCTTACAGGAGTCGCAGTATTTT,CATSSLQESQYF,-,-,TRBJ2-3,TRBV15
TGTGCCAGCAGTTACGAGGTGCAAGAAAAACTGTTTTTT,CASSYEVQEKLFF,few,-,TRBJ1-4,TRBV6-2/TRBV6-3
TGTGCCAGCAGCCCAGGGCGGACCCCTGGGGATGAGCAGTTCTTC,CASSPGRTPGDEQFF,-,-,TRBJ2-1,TRBV27
TGTGCCAGCAGCCCACAGGAGGAGGGCACTGAAGCTTTCTTT,CASSPQEEGTEAFF,-,-,TRBJ1-1,TRBV9
TGTGCCACCGGGACTAGCGGGAGAGGTGGGGCCTCCTACGAGCAGTACTTC,CATGTSGRGGASYEQYF,-,TRBD2,TRBJ2-7,TRBV5-4
TGTGCCAGCAGCGTAGGGGCTAGCGGGAGGGCCAATGAGCAGTTCTTC,CASSVGASGRANEQFF,-,TRBD2,TRBJ2-1,TRBV9
TGTGCCAGCAGCAGTCAGGGTCCCTACGAGCAGTACTTC,CASSSQGPYEQYF,-,-,TRBJ2-7,TRBV21-1
TGTGCCAGTAGTATCGGGCAGGGCAAGCAGCCCCAGCATTTT,CASSIGQGKQPQHF,few,-,TRBJ1-5,TRBV19
TGTGCCAGTAGTTATCGGGAACCGAACACTGAAGCTTTCTTT,CASSYREPNTEAFF,few,-,TRBJ1-1,TRBV19
TGTGCCAGCAGCCACCTAGCGGGAGGGAACGAGCAGTACTTC,CASSHLAGGNEQYF,few,TRBD2,TRBJ2-7,TRBV7-9
TGTGCCAGCAGCTTAGATGGGGCGGGAGGAGAGACCCAGTACTTC,CASSLDGAGGETQYF,-,TRBD2,TRBJ2-5,TRBV7-2
TGCGCCAGCAGAGATAAGGATTGGAGGGAGACCCAGTACTTC,CASRDKDWRETQYF,-,-,TRBJ2-5,TRBV5-1
TGCGCCAGCAGCTTGGATGGGAGGGAACTCTACAATGAGCAGTTCTTC,CASSLDGRELYNEQFF,-,TRBD2,TRBJ2-1,TRBV5-1
TGTGCCAGCAGCTTGGGTCGTAACTACGAGCAGTACTTC,CASSLGRNYEQYF,-,-,TRBJ2-7,TRBV5-6
TGTGCCAGCAGTCCCCTGACGTCGGGAGACTTAGGCTACACCTTC,CASSPLTSGDLGYTF,-,-,TRBJ1-2,TRBV28
TGTGCCAGCAGCCAACCCAGGGGCGGGTTGAATGGCTACACCTTC,CASSQPRGGLNGYTF,-,-,TRBJ1-2,TRBV3-1/TRBV3-2
TGTGCCAGCAGTTACAGGGGGACAGGGAGCAATCAGCCCCAGCATTTT,CASSYRGTGSNQPQHF,once,TRBD1,TRBJ1-5,TRBV6-2/TRBV6-3
TGTGCCAGCAGCCAAAACTATGGCTACACCTTC,CASSQNYGYTF,-,-,TRBJ1-2,TRBV6-5
TGTGCCACCAGCAGGAGGACAGGGACAGATACGCAGTATTTT,CATSRRTGTDTQYF,-,TRBD1,TRBJ2-3,TRBV15
TGCGCCAGCAGCAACGGACAGATCTCCTACAATGAGCAGTTCTTC,CASSNGQISYNEQFF,-,-,TRBJ2-1,TRBV5-1
TGTGCCTGGAGTAGTGGGCTGATCTCTGGAAACACCATATATTTT,CAWSSGLISGNTIYF,-,-,TRBJ1-3,TRBV30
TGTGCCAGCAGCTTGGATGCGGGGGACCCCCAGCATTTT,CASSLDAGDPQHF,-,-,TRBJ1-5,TRBV5-4
TGCAGCGTTGCTGGGACAGGCCCCTACGAGCAGTACTTC,CSVAGTGPYEQYF,-,TRBD1,TRBJ2-7,TRBV29-1
TGTGCCAGCAGCGGGGGACTAGCGGTTCGGGAGACCCAGTACTTC,CASSGGLAVRETQYF,once,TRBD2,TRBJ2-5,TRBV11-2
TGTGCCAGCGGAGACCCCTGGCAAGAGACCCAGTACTTC,CASGDPWQETQYF,-,-,TRBJ2-5,TRBV6-6
TGTGCCAGCAGGCGCATAGCGGGACAGCAAGAGACCCAGTACTTC,CASRRIAGQQETQYF,-,-,TRBJ2-5,TRBV2
TGTGCCAGCAGTGACCCCTCTAGCTCCGTTAACAATGAGCAGTTCTTC,CASSDPSSSVNNEQFF,-,-,TRBJ2-1,TRBV25-1
TGTGCCAGCAGCTTGGGCGGGAAGAACACCGGGGAGCTGTTTTTT,CASSLGGKNTGELFF,-,-,TRBJ2-2,TRBV5-4
TGTGCCAGCAGTGGAAACCTCCGGGACTACGAGCAGTTCTTC,CASSGNLRDYEQFF,once,TRBD2,TRBJ2-1,TRBV27
TGTGCCAGCAGTGAAGAGACTAGCGGAGGCGGTGAGCAGTTCTTC,CASSEETSGGGEQFF,-,TRBD2,TRBJ2-1,TRBV6-4
TGTGCCATCAAGGGGGAGGGGGGGTACAATGAGCAGTTCTTC,CAIKGEGGYNEQFF,-,-,TRBJ2-1,TRBV10-3
TGTGCCAGCAGGGCGGGAGGGCCTGGTTTCGAGCAGTACTTC,CASRAGGPGFEQYF,-,TRBD2,TRBJ2-7,TRBV6-5
TGTGCCAGCAGCCCCGGACTAAACACAGATACGCAGTATTTT,CASSPGLNTDTQYF,few,-,TRBJ2-3,TRBV6-5
TGTGCCAGCAGCTTAATGGGGGCGGTGGATTTAGGCAATGAGCAGTTCTTC,CASSLMGAVDLGNEQFF,-,-,TRBJ2-1,TRBV7-3
TGTGCCAGCAGCCCCCGAGGGACTAGCGGGAGAGATACGCAGTATTTT,CASSPRGTSGRDTQYF,-,TRBD2,TRBJ2-3,TRBV7-3
TGTGCCAGCGGCATAAAAAGCTCCTACAATGAGCAGTTCTTC,CASGIKSSYNEQFF,-,-,TRBJ2-1,TRBV6-5
TGCGCCAGCAGCCAAGGCGCGTTCGGACAGGGCCTTGGCTACACCTTC,CASSQGAFGQGLGYTF,-,TRBD1,TRBJ1-2,TRBV4-1
TGCGCCAGCAGCCAATCTCCGGGACTAGAAGCAGATACGCAGTATTTT,CASSQSPGLEADTQYF,-,TRBD2,TRBJ2-3,TRBV4-1
TGTGCCAGCAGCTCCAGGACAGGGGGCTCTGAGCAGTTCTTC,CASSSRTGGSEQFF,once,TRBD1,TRBJ2-1,TRBV9
TGTGCCAGCAGCGCAGGGGGCAATCAGCCCCAGCATTTT,CASSAGGNQPQHF,-,-,TRBJ1-5,TRBV5-6
TGTGCCAGCAGCCCTAGGGCGGGAGGACGGGAGACCCAGTACTTC,CASSPRAGGRETQYF,-,TRBD2,TRBJ2-5,TRBV7-2